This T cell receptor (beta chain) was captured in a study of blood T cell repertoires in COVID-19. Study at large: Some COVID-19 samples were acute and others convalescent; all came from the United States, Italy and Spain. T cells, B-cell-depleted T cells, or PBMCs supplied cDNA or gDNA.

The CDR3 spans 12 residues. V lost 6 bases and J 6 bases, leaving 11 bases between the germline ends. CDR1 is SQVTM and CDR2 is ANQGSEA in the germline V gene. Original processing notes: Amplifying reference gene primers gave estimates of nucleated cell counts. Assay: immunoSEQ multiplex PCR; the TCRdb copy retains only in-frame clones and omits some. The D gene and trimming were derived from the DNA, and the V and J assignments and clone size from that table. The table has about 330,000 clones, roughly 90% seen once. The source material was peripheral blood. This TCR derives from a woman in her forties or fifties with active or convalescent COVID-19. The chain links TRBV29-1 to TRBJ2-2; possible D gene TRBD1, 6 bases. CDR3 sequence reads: CSVTRGSGELFF. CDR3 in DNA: TGCAGCGTAACCAGGGGATCCGGGGAGCTGTTTTTT.